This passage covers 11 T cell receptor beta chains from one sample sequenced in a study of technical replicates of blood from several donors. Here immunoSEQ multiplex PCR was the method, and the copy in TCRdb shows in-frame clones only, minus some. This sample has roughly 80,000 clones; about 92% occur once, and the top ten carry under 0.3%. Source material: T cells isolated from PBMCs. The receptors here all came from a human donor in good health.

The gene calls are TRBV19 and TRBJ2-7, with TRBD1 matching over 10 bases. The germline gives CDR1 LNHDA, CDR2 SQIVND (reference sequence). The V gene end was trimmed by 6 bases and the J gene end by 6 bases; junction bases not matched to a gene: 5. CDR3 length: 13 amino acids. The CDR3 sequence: CASSLRDRGEQYF. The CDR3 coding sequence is TGTGCCAGTAGCCTCCGGGACAGGGGCGAGCAGTACTTC.

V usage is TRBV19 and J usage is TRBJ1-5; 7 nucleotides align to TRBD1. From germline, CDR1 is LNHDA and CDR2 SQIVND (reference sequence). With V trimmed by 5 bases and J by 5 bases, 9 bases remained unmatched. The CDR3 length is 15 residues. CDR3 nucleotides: TGTGCCAGTAGTTTGGCGTCAGGGGGATATCAGCCCCAGCATTTT. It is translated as CASSLASGGYQPQHF.

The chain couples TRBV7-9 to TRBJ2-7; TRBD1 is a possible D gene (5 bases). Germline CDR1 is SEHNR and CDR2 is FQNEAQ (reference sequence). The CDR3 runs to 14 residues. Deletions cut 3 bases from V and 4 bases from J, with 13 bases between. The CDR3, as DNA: TGTGCCAGCAGCTTCCTAGGGGTCGGGTACGAGCAGTACTTC. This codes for CASSFLGVGYEQYF.

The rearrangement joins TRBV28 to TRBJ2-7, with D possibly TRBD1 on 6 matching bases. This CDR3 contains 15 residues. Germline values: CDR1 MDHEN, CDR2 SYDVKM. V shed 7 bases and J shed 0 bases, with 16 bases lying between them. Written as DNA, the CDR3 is TGTGCCAGCAAGAGTCCTCAGGGGCCCTCCTACGAGCAGTACTTC. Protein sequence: CASKSPQGPSYEQYF.

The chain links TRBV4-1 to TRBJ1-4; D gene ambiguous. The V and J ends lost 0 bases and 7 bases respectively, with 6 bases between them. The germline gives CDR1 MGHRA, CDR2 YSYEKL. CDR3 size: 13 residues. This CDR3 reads CASSQESFEKLFF. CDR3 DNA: TGCGCCAGCAGCCAAGAATCTTTTGAAAAACTGTTTTTT.

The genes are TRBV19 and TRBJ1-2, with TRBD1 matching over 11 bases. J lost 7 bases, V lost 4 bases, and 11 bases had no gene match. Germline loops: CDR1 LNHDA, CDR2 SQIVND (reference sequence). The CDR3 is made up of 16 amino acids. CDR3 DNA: TGTGCCAGTAGTACCGGGACAGGGGGGACATATCGTGGCTACACCTTC. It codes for CASSTGTGGTYRGYTF.

The CDR3: CASSDYLPGVRGDTQYF. Written as DNA, the CDR3 is TGTGCCAGCAGTGACTACCTACCGGGGGTGAGGGGAGATACGCAGTATTTT. The chain is built from TRBV6-1 and TRBJ2-3; possibly TRBD2 for D (6 bases). Germline V gene data show CDR1 as MNHNS and CDR2 as SASEGT. V was cut by 3 bases and J by 5 bases, with 21 bases left in between. The CDR3 runs to 17 residues.

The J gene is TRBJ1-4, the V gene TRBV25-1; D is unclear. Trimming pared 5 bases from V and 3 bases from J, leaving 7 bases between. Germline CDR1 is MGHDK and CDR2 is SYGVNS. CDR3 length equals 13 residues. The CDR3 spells CASSWPSNEKLFF. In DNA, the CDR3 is TGTGCCAGCAGTTGGCCATCTAATGAAAAACTGTTTTTT. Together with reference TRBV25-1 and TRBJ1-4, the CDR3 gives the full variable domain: EADIYQTPRYLVIGTGKKITLECSQTMGHDKMYWYQQDPGMELHLIHYSYGVNSTEKGDLSSESTVSRIRTEHFPLTLESARPSHTSQYLCASSWPSNEKLFFGSGTQLSVL.

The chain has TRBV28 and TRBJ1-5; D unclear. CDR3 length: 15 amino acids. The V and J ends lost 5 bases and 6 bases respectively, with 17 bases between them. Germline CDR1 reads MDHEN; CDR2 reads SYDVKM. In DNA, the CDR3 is TGTGCCAGCAGTAGCCAGGAGATAGGAGGTCAGCCCCAGCATTTT. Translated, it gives CASSSQEIGGQPQHF.

The CDR3 spells CASSPGGPYEQYF. The DNA of the CDR3 is TGTGCCAGCAGCCCAGGTGGTCCCTACGAGCAGTACTTC. The chain uses TRBV27 and TRBJ2-7, with D hard to call. Trimming took off 6 bases at V and 2 bases at J, with 11 bases between the two ends. Per germline, CDR1 MNHEY and CDR2 SMNVEV (reference sequence). There are 13 residues in the CDR3.

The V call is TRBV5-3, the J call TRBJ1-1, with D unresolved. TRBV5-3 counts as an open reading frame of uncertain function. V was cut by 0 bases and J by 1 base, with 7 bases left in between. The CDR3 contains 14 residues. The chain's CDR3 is CARSLGQSNTEAFF. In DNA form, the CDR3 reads TGTGCCAGAAGCTTGGGGCAGTCGAACACTGAAGCTTTCTTT.